A selection of T cell receptor beta chains follows, all from one sample in a study of tumor-infiltrating lymphocytes in primary liver carcinoma. TCRdb used MiXCR to reprocess the multiplex PCR reads, holding one entry per CDR3 protein. This table holds over 100,000 distinct CDR3 sequences, nearly 70% found once. The sequenced sample consisted of tumor-adjacent normal liver tissue. Receptor source: a woman in her sixties with primary liver carcinoma and hepatitis B virus infection. CDR3s include the opening cysteine and the closing phenylalanine or tryptophan. D genes are given only for firm matches. The size entry is marked missing in some rows and otherwise reads once, few, many or a size class.

clone_size | cdr3_length | d_call | j_call | v_call | cdr3_aa | cdr3_nt
many | 16 | NA | TRBJ2-3 | TRBV4-2 | CASSQEGQRRADTQYF | TGTGCCAGCAGCCAAGAGGGCCAGCGTCGGGCAGATACGCAGTATTTT
many | 13 | NA | TRBJ2-1 | TRBV4-1 | CASSQPPVNEQFF | TGCGCCAGCAGCCAACCACCCGTTAATGAGCAGTTCTTC
once | 17 | NA | TRBJ2-1 | TRBV11-2 | CASSLTHGREYRGEQLF | TGTGCCAGCAGCTTAACCCACGGACGGGAGTACAGGGGTGAGCAGTTATTC
NA | 17 | TRBD1 | TRBJ1-1 | TRBV28 | CASSSVITNRGNTEAFF | TGTGCCAGCAGTTCCGTAATCACCAACAGGGGGAACACTGAAGCTTTCTTT
once | 14 | NA | TRBJ2-5 | TRBV20-1 | CSARDLSLTETQYF | TGCAGTGCTAGAGATCTTTCGCTGACAGAGACCCAGTACTTC
NA | 17 | TRBD1 | TRBJ1-5 | TRBV7-9 | CASSAADRGGSNQHQHF | TGTGCCAGTAGCGCGGCGGACAGGGGAGGGAGCAATCAGCACCAGCATTTT
many | 16 | TRBD2 | TRBJ2-1 | TRBV4-1 | CASSQDTGGVYNEQFF | TGCGCCAGCAGCCAAGATACGGGAGGGGTCTACAATGAGCAGTTCTTC
many | 13 | NA | TRBJ1-1 | TRBV7-9 | CASSSTRDTEAFF | TGTGCCAGCAGCTCGACCAGAGACACTGAAGCTTTCTTT
NA | 14 | NA | TRBJ1-5 | TRBV6-5 | CACSYRGGVQPQHF | TGTGCCTGCAGCTACCGGGGAGGTGTTCAGCCCCAGCATTTT
NA | 14 | NA | TRBJ2-1 | TRBV11-2 | CASSLAGWPLGQFF | TGTGCCAGCAGCTTAGCGGGATGGCCGCTTGGCCAGTTCTTC
NA | 16 | NA | TRBJ1-2 | TRBV10-3 | CAISREQGLLSNGYTF | TGTGCCATCAGCCGAGAACAGGGCTTATTATCCAATGGCTACACCTTC
many | 13 | NA | TRBJ1-5 | TRBV6-6 | CASTDSGHQPQHF | TGTGCCAGCACCGACAGTGGCCATCAGCCCCAGCATTTT
NA | 19 | TRBD1 | TRBJ1-3 | TRBV11-2 | CASSPRPDREAYYGNTIYF | TGTGCCAGCAGCCCACGCCCGGACAGGGAAGCGTACTATGGAAACACCATATATTTT
NA | 15 | NA | TRBJ1-1 | TRBV12-5 | CASALQPYTDTEAFF | TGTGCTAGTGCTTTACAGCCTTACACGGACACTGAAGCTTTCTTT
NA | 16 | TRBD2 | TRBJ2-2 | TRBV5-1 | CASSLSGVENTEELFF | TGCGCCAGCAGCTTGAGCGGGGTCGAGAACACCGAGGAGCTGTTTTTT
few | 14 | NA | TRBJ2-6 | TRBV19 | CASSIGSGANVPTF | TGTGCCAGTAGTATTGGCTCTGGGGCCAACGTCCCGACTTTC
NA | 14 | NA | TRBJ2-1 | TRBV29-1 | CSVVGGNRDNEQFF | TGCAGCGTTGTTGGTGGCAATCGGGACAATGAGCAGTTCTTC
many | 17 | TRBD2 | TRBJ2-5 | TRBV5-6 | CASSLGRLAGVRETQYF | TGTGCCAGCAGCTTGGGCCGACTAGCGGGAGTGCGAGAGACCCAGTACTTC
NA | 14 | TRBD2 | TRBJ2-5 | TRBV18 | CASSPGLVRETQYF | TGTGCCAGCTCACCCGGACTAGTCCGAGAGACCCAGTACTTC
many | 13 | NA | TRBJ2-3 | TRBV28 | CASGRVATDTQYF | TGTGCCAGCGGACGAGTGGCGACAGATACGCAGTATTTT
NA | 14 | NA | TRBJ2-5 | TRBV5-4 | CASRLAGPGETQYF | TGTGCCAGCAGATTGGCCGGTCCAGGGGAGACCCAGTACTTC
many | 13 | NA | TRBJ2-7 | TRBV28 | CASSLRGMYEQYF | TGTGCCAGCAGTTTGAGAGGGATGTACGAGCAGTACTTC
few | 14 | NA | TRBJ1-2 | TRBV7-9 | CASSGDRGPYGYTF | TGTGCCAGCAGCGGGGACCGCGGCCCCTATGGCTACACCTTC
once | 13 | NA | TRBJ2-1 | TRBV10-1 | CTSNVGPSREQFF | TGCACCAGCAATGTTGGACCTAGCCGGGAGCAGTTCTTC
NA | 14 | TRBD1 | TRBJ1-1 | TRBV12-3/TRBV12-4 | CTSSPGQGNTEAFF | TGTACCAGCAGTCCGGGACAGGGGAACACTGAAGCATTCTTT
NA | 14 | NA | TRBJ2-1 | TRBV6-1 | CASTRGADYNEQFF | TGTGCAAGCACCCGGGGAGCAGATTACAATGAGCAGTTCTTC
many | 15 | NA | TRBJ2-1 | TRBV6-1 | CASSPRGSNYNEQFF | TGTGCCAGCAGCCCCCGAGGGTCGAACTACAATGAGCAGTTCTTC
NA | 19 | TRBD1 | TRBJ2-6 | TRBV29-1 | CSIEAPTGTGDTGANVLTF | TGCAGCATTGAAGCCCCCACCGGGACAGGGGATACTGGGGCCAACGTCCTGACTTTC
many | 17 | TRBD2 | TRBJ2-7 | TRBV13 | CASTPSPVTSESYEQYF | TGTGCCAGCACCCCCTCACCCGTGACTAGCGAGTCCTACGAGCAGTACTTC
NA | 14 | NA | TRBJ1-1 | TRBV11-1 | CASSLISLNTAVFF | TGTGCCAGCAGCCTAATATCCCTGAACACTGCAGTTTTCTTT
once | 15 | NA | TRBJ1-1 | TRBV11-2 | CACSPAVTWSTEAFF | TGTGCCTGCAGCCCCGCGGTCACGTGGAGCACTGAAGCTTTCTTT
many | 11 | NA | TRBJ1-1 | TRBV28 | CASSFPGEAFF | TGTGCCAGCAGTTTCCCCGGCGAAGCTTTCTTT
once | 18 | TRBD2 | TRBJ2-3 | TRBV7-8 | CASSPLAGGPYSRNMQYF | TGTGCCAGCAGCCCTTTAGCGGGAGGCCCATACAGCAGGAATATGCAGTATTTT
NA | 15 | NA | TRBJ2-1 | TRBV5-4 | CVSSFRGMRDNEQFF | TGTGTCAGCAGCTTTAGAGGGATGCGCGACAATGAGCAGTTCTTC
NA | 11 | NA | TRBJ2-1 | TRBV28 | CASNLGREQFF | TGTGCCAGCAACCTGGGACGGGAGCAGTTCTTC
NA | 17 | NA | TRBJ2-3 | TRBV11-2 | CASSWTRSSVSTDTLYF | TGTGCCAGCAGCTGGACAAGATCTAGCGTTAGCACAGATACGCTGTATTTT
once | 14 | NA | TRBJ2-5 | TRBV12-3/TRBV12-4 | CDSSDGVLQETQYF | TGTGACAGCAGTGACGGAGTGTTACAAGAGACCCAGTACTTC
once | 13 | TRBD2 | TRBJ2-7 | TRBV12-3/TRBV12-4 | CARGGTSVYEQYF | TGTGCCAGAGGCGGGACTAGCGTCTACGAGCAGTATTTC
NA | 18 | NA | TRBJ2-2 | TRBV7-3 | CASSLISGHLSNTGELFF | TGTGCCAGCAGCTTAATCAGCGGACACCTATCGAACACCGGGGAGCTGTTTTTT
once | 15 | TRBD2 | TRBJ2-1 | TRBV12-3/TRBV12-4 | CASSFRTSRTNEQFF | TGTGCCAGCAGTTTTCGGACTAGCAGGACGAACGAGCAGTTCTTC
NA | 15 | TRBD2 | TRBJ2-1 | TRBV5-4 | CDSSLDSGSFNEQFF | TGTGACAGCAGCTTGGATAGCGGGAGTTTTAATGAGCAGTTCTTC
NA | 15 | TRBD2 | TRBJ2-2 | TRBV7-8 | CASSLARGNTGGLFF | TGTGCCAGCAGCTTAGCGAGAGGGAACACGGGGGGGCTGTTTTTT
once | 17 | NA | TRBJ2-7 | TRBV6-5 | CASSYAPSGGTPLEHYF | TGTGCCAGCAGTTATGCCCCGTCTGGGGGGACTCCCCTCGAGCACTACTTC
NA | 20 | TRBD2 | TRBJ2-2 | TRBV6-6 | CASIYSKSCSGRANTGELFF | TGCGCCAGCATTTACTCGAAAAGTTGTAGCGGGCGAGCGAACACCGGGGAGCTGTTTTTT
few | 17 | NA | TRBJ2-2 | TRBV7-9 | CASRRETSGSTTGGLFF | TGTGCCAGTAGGCGAGAGACTAGTGGGAGCACCACCGGGGGGCTGTTTTTT
once | 15 | TRBD2 | TRBJ2-3 | TRBV6-5 | CANSPGTSGSYTQYF | TGTGCCAACAGTCCTGGGACTAGCGGGAGTTATACGCAGTATTTT
few | 14 | NA | TRBJ1-1 | TRBV28 | CASSFLPQNTEAFF | TGTGCCAGCAGTTTTTTGCCGCAGAACACTGAAGCTTTCTTT
many | 14 | NA | TRBJ1-5 | TRBV12-3/TRBV12-4 | CASSDKGSNQPQHF | TGTGCCAGCAGCGATAAAGGTAGCAATCAGCCCCAGCATTTT
NA | 14 | NA | TRBJ2-4 | TRBV21-1 | CASSQSKAKNIQYF | TGTGCCAGCAGTCAAAGTAAAGCCAAAAACATTCAGTACTTC
NA | 16 | NA | TRBJ2-3 | TRBV6-9 | CASRSRGGLNVDTQYF | TGTGCCAGCAGATCCAGGGGAGGGTTAAACGTAGATACGCAGTATTTT
NA | 13 | NA | TRBJ2-1 | TRBV6-5 | CASSQDFYNDQFF | TGTGCCAGCAGCCAGGACTTCTACAATGATCAGTTCTTC
NA | 16 | NA | TRBJ2-2 | TRBV11-2 | CANSGGRNTNTGELFF | TGTGCCAACAGCGGCGGACGCAATACGAACACCGGGGAGCTGTTTTTT
NA | 12 | TRBD1 | TRBJ2-7 | TRBV29-1 | CSVGTGSYKQYF | TGCAGCGTAGGGACAGGGAGCTACAAGCAGTACTTC
NA | 17 | NA | TRBJ1-5 | TRBV6-1 | CATSDFVSESSNQPQHF | TGTGCCACCAGTGATTTCGTGTCAGAAAGTAGCAATCAGCCCCAGCATTTT
NA | 11 | NA | TRBJ1-5 | TRBV11-3 | CAGRYTVTQHF | TGTGCCGGCAGATACACAGTTACGCAGCATTTT
NA | 14 | NA | TRBJ2-3 | TRBV29-1 | CSVLPRQDTDTQYF | TGCAGCGTCCTACCGAGACAGGACACAGATACGCAGTATTTT
many | 14 | TRBD2 | TRBJ2-3 | TRBV10-3 | CAIKSGRVTDTQYF | TGTGCCATCAAAAGCGGGAGGGTCACAGATACGCAGTATTTT
NA | 15 | NA | TRBJ2-6 | TRBV11-2 | CASSLGGAGANVLVF | TGTGCCAGCAGCTTAGGGGGCGCAGGGGCCAACGTCTTGGTTTTC
NA | 13 | NA | TRBJ1-1 | TRBV29-1 | CSDVLVEGTEAFF | TGCAGCGATGTTCTCGTGGAAGGAACTGAAGCTTTCTTT
NA | 18 | NA | TRBJ2-1 | TRBV6-6 | CASSYLSGSRRAPEVQFF | TGTGCCAGCAGTTACTTGAGTGGGAGTAGAAGAGCGCCTGAGGTGCAGTTCTTC